Shown below are 18 T cell receptor beta chains from a single sample sequenced in a study of T cell changes during pregnancy in multiple sclerosis. Data came from immunoSEQ multiplex PCR; TCRdb stores just in-frame clones and leaves some out. Among nearly 110,000 clones listed, about 90% were seen once. Specimen: peripheral blood, collected after pregnancy. These receptors came from a female donor with multiple sclerosis, enrolled in a pregnancy study.

The chain uses TRBV6-1 and TRBJ2-3, with TRBD1 as a possible D gene (5 bases). This CDR3 comprises 12 residues. The germline CDR1 and CDR2 sequences are MNHNS and SASEGT. CDR3 coding DNA: TGTGTCGCTTTGGGGCACACAGATACGCAGTATTTT. Amino acid sequence: CVALGHTDTQYF.

The chain has TRBV25-1 and TRBJ2-7; a weak D match, TRBD2 (5 bases). Trimming left V 4 bases short and J 2 bases short, with 6 bases between. The length of the CDR3 is 12 residues. Germline-derived CDR1 and CDR2 are MGHDK and SYGVNS. CDR3 region: CASSGTPYEQYF. As DNA, the CDR3 is TGTGCCAGCAGTGGGACTCCCTACGAGCAGTACTTC.

This clone was detected only once. The chain couples TRBV15 to TRBJ2-6; no firm D call. Per germline, CDR1 LNHNV and CDR2 YYDKDF (reference sequence). The CDR3 is 15 amino acids. Trimming removed 4 bases from V and 1 base from J, with 8 bases in between. In DNA form, the CDR3 reads TGTGCCACCAGCACCGCTAGTTCTGGGGCCAACGTCCTGACTTTC. Protein product: CATSTASSGANVLTF.

The chain carries TRBV5-1 and TRBJ2-3; D unclear. The V gene lost 0 bases and the J gene lost 3 bases, with 5 bases spanning the gap. The CDR3 length is 13 residues. Germline CDR1 and CDR2: SGHRS and YFSETQ. The CDR3: CASSLAGTDTQYF. CDR3 DNA sequence: TGCGCCAGCAGCTTGGCGGGTACAGATACGCAGTATTTT. Complete variable domain (other parts from reference TRBV5-1 and TRBJ2-3): KAGVTQTPRYLIKTRGQQVTLSCSPISGHRSVSWYQQTPGQGLQFLFEYFSETQRNKGNFPGRFSGRQFSNSRSEMNVSTLELGDSALYLCASSLAGTDTQYFGPGTRLTVL.

The gene calls are TRBV5-4 and TRBJ2-3; TRBD1 agrees at 10 bases. Looked up from germline, CDR1 is SGHNT and CDR2 is YYREEE (reference sequence). With V trimmed by 2 bases and J by 1 base, 4 bases remained unmatched. This CDR3 has 16 amino acids. The CDR3 DNA is TGTGCCAGCAGCTTACCCGGGACAGGGGGCACAGATACGCAGTATTTT. Protein: CASSLPGTGGTDTQYF.

V usage is TRBV9 and J usage is TRBJ2-5; weak D call: TRBD2 (6 bases). The CDR3 has 14 residues. Trimming stripped 2 bases from V and 3 bases from J, with 11 bases between. Germline assignment: CDR1 SGDLS and CDR2 YYNGEE. The CDR3 coding sequence is TGTGCCAGCAGCGTGACGGGCGGGAAAGAGACCCAGTACTTC. Translation: CASSVTGGKETQYF.

J is TRBJ2-7 and V is TRBV11-1, with 8 positions matching TRBD2. The trim removed 5 bases at V and 0 bases at J, leaving 18 bases unmatched. The V gene's germline CDR1 is SGHAT and CDR2 FQDESV (reference sequence). This CDR3 is built from 19 residues. For the CDR3, the DNA is TGTGCCAGCAGCCCTACTCGGAGCGGGAGTACCCCGAGCTCCTACGAGCAGTACTTC. Its protein is CASSPTRSGSTPSSYEQYF.

The rearrangement joins TRBV27 to TRBJ1-2; weak D call: TRBD1 (5 bases). The CDR3 totals 13 residues. Germline CDR1 reads MNHEY; CDR2 reads SMNVEV (reference sequence). Trimming removed 8 bases at V and 4 bases at J, with 14 bases between. The chain's CDR3 is CASGPTARYGYTF. In DNA form, the CDR3 reads TGTGCCAGCGGGCCGACAGCTCGCTATGGCTACACCTTC.

This clone has a count of ten or more. V is TRBV18 and J is TRBJ1-6; D gene uncertain. Germline V lookup: CDR1 KGHSH, CDR2 LQKENI. The germline V and J ends were trimmed by 3 bases and 7 bases, with 16 bases remaining between them. The CDR3 spans 16 residues. This CDR3 reads CASSPSRFALNSPLHF. CDR3 DNA: TGTGCCAGCTCACCTTCCAGGTTCGCCCTGAATTCACCCCTCCACTTT.

The J gene is TRBJ2-2, the V gene TRBV6-4; D might be TRBD2 (5 bases). The V gene lost 3 bases and the J gene lost 5 bases, with 10 bases spanning the gap. Germline CDR1 reads MRHNA; CDR2 reads SNTAGT. This CDR3 spans 14 amino acids. The CDR3 spells CASSENSDTGELFF. CDR3 nucleotides: TGTGCCAGCAGTGAGAATAGCGATACCGGGGAGCTGTTTTTT.

The chain combines TRBV7-2 with TRBJ1-2, with D possibly TRBD1 on 6 matching bases. V shed 0 bases and J shed 9 bases, with 11 bases lying between them. The germline gives CDR1 SGHTA, CDR2 FQGNSA. The CDR3 has 13 residues. CDR3 loop: CASSLARGGSYTF. CDR3 DNA: TGTGCCAGCAGCTTAGCCAGGGGAGGGAGCTACACCTTC.

The rearrangement joins TRBV28 to TRBJ1-3; 7 bases agree with TRBD1. V was pared by 4 bases and J by 6 bases, with 6 bases of the junction left unmatched. CDR1 is MDHEN and CDR2 is SYDVKM in the germline V gene. The CDR3 length is 14 residues. In nucleotides, the CDR3 is TGTGCCAGCAGTTCCGGGCAGGGGGTAAACACCATATATTTT. This codes for CASSSGQGVNTIYF. The full variable domain, rest sourced from reference TRBV28 and TRBJ1-3, is DVKVTQSSRYLVKRTGEKVFLECVQDMDHENMFWYRQDPGLGLRLIYFSYDVKMKEKGDIPEGYSVSREKKERFSLILESASTNQTSMYLCASSSGQGVNTIYFGEGSWLTVV.

V gene TRBV5-1 combines with J gene TRBJ1-1; 8 bases are a match to TRBD1. CDR3 length equals 18 residues. The V segment lost 1 base and the J segment 0 bases; nucleotides outside the gene matches: 11. The germline CDR1 and CDR2 sequences are SGHRS and YFSETQ. CDR3 nucleotide sequence: TGCGCCAGCAGCTTGTCGGCCAGGGGGCCGTCCGTGAACACTGAAGCTTTCTTT. Translation: CASSLSARGPSVNTEAFF.

The chain carries TRBV5-6 and TRBJ2-7; D gene unclear. V was shortened by 1 base and J by 6 bases, with 8 bases between the two germline ends. CDR1 is SGHDT and CDR2 is YYEEEE in the germline V gene. There are 12 residues in the CDR3. CDR3: CASSLRPGEQYF. For the CDR3, the DNA is TGTGCCAGCAGCTTGCGCCCAGGCGAGCAGTACTTC.

The chain combines TRBV6-1 with TRBJ1-5; 9 bases map to TRBD1. The J segment lost 6 bases and the V segment lost 0 bases, leaving 3 bases of the junction unmatched. CDR3 size: 15 residues. Germline-derived CDR1 and CDR2 are MNHNS and SASEGT. CDR3 in amino acids: CASSEADRGGQPQHF. CDR3 DNA sequence: TGTGCCAGCAGTGAAGCGGACAGGGGTGGTCAGCCCCAGCATTTT.

This chain links TRBV5-1 with TRBJ1-1; possibly TRBD1 for D (5 bases). V gave up 1 base and J gave up 0 bases, with 10 bases separating them. CDR1 is SGHRS, CDR2 YFSETQ, per germline. The CDR3 is 15 amino acids. The CDR3 nucleotides are TGCGCCAGCAGCTTGTCGACAGCCGTGAACACTGAAGCTTTCTTT. It translates to CASSLSTAVNTEAFF.

The V and J genes are TRBV5-1 and TRBJ1-1; no firm D call. Germline assignment: CDR1 SGHRS and CDR2 YFSETQ. The CDR3 has 15 residues. The V end was cut by 0 bases, the J end by 3 bases, with 12 bases between. Here the CDR3 reads CASSLDPGGDTEAFF. CDR3 DNA: TGCGCCAGCAGCTTGGACCCGGGCGGGGACACTGAAGCTTTCTTT.

The chain carries TRBV2 and TRBJ1-3; 7 bases agree with TRBD1. Trimming cost V 3 bases and J 4 bases; bases outside gene matches: 6. CDR3 size: 15 residues. Germline values: CDR1 SNHLY, CDR2 FYNNEI. CDR3 sequence reads: CASSERQGRGNTIYF. The CDR3 DNA is TGTGCCAGCAGTGAGAGACAGGGAAGGGGAAACACCATATATTTT.